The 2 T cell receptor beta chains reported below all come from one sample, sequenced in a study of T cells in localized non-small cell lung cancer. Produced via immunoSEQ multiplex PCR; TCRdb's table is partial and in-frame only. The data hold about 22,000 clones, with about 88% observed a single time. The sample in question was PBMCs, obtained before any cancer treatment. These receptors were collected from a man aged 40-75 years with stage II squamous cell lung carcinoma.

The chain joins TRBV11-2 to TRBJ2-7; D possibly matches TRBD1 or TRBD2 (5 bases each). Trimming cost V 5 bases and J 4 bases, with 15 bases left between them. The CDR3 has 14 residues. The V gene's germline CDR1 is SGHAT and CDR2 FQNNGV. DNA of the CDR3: TGTGCCAGCAGCCCCGAGGGACGGGGATACGAGCAGTACTTC. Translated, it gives CASSPEGRGYEQYF.

For the CDR3, the DNA is TGTGCCACCAGCAGGAGACAGGGGGATCAGCCCCAGCATTTT. It is translated as CATSRRQGDQPQHF. This chain connects TRBV15 to TRBJ1-5; TRBD1 matches 9 bases. With 3 bases clipped from V and 5 bases from J, the junction kept 2 bases outside the gene matches. CDR3 length: 14 residues. CDR1 LNHNV and CDR2 YYDKDF come from the germline V gene (reference sequence).